These T cell receptor beta chains were read from a single sample in a study of blood T cells in healthy people across ages. Each CDR3 protein is one row after TCRdb ran MiXCR on the 5' RACE reads. The data hold under 2,000,000 distinct CDR3 sequences, with 49% observed a single time. The sample was blood. Receptors were obtained from a woman aged 40 to 50 in good health. The CDR3 runs from the conserved cysteine through the conserved F or W. A D gene is named only where the DNA matches it firmly. Clone sizes are given selectively: once, few, many, or a class where the clone is expanded.

once	TRBV6-1	TRBJ2-1	TRBD1	TGTGCCAGCAGTCCCAAGGACAGGGGAACCTACAATGAGCAGTTCTTC	CASSPKDRGTYNEQFF
few	TRBV29-1	TRBJ2-3	TRBD1	TGCAGCGTTGCGACAGGGATCCGAGATACGCAGTATTTT	CSVATGIRDTQYF
few	TRBV20-1	TRBJ1-1	NA	TGCAGTGCCCGGGAATTCACTGAAGCTTTCTTT	CSAREFTEAFF
NA	TRBV28	TRBJ2-3	TRBD2	TGTGCCAGCAGTTCCCCTACTCTGCCAGCGGGGGGCCAGATAGTAGACACAGATACGCAGTATTTT	CASSSPTLPAGGQIVDTDTQYF
NA	TRBV20-1	TRBJ2-5	TRBD1	TGCAGTGCAACCGACTGGGGCAGGGGGATAAGGGAGCAGTACTTC	CSATDWGRGIREQYF
NA	TRBV25-1	TRBJ2-5	NA	TGTGCCAGCAGTGAATCCCGACTAGTGCAAGAGACCCAGTACTTC	CASSESRLVQETQYF
NA	TRBV20-1	TRBJ1-2	NA	TGCAGTGCCAGCCAGGGGCAATATGGCTACACCTTC	CSASQGQYGYTF
NA	TRBV6-5	TRBJ2-7	TRBD1	TGTGCCAGCAGTTACTCCCCCCGACAGGGTGGGGATGAGCAGTACTTC	CASSYSPRQGGDEQYF
NA	TRBV6-2/TRBV6-3	TRBJ2-6	NA	TGTGCCGGCCGGGAAGGGGCCAACGTCCTGACTTTC	CAGREGANVLTF
NA	TRBV12-3/TRBV12-4	TRBJ2-1	NA	TGTGCCAGCAGTTTACCGGTGGCGTACAATGAGCAGTTCTTC	CASSLPVAYNEQFF
NA	TRBV27	TRBJ2-1	TRBD2	TGTGCCAGCAGTGCCACCGCTAGCGGGGCTCGCAATGAGCAGTTCTTC	CASSATASGARNEQFF
NA	TRBV15	TRBJ2-1	NA	TGTGCCACCAGCAGACCTGACAATGAGCAGTTCTTC	CATSRPDNEQFF
NA	TRBV2	TRBJ2-3	NA	TGTGCCACGCTAGTGGACTCGTTGGCAGATACGCAGTATTTT	CATLVDSLADTQYF
NA	TRBV24-1	TRBJ1-2	NA	TGTGCCACCAGTGACCACCGGGACGACGGGGGGAACTATGGCTACACCTTC	CATSDHRDDGGNYGYTF
NA	TRBV6-1	TRBJ2-7	TRBD2	TGTGCCAGCAGTGAGGGGCTAGCGGGGTTATACGAGCAGTACTTC	CASSEGLAGLYEQYF
NA	TRBV6-5	TRBJ2-5	TRBD2	TGTGCCAGCAGTTCGATACTAGCGGGGGGTTTCAATGAGCAGTACTTC	CASSSILAGGFNEQYF
few	TRBV18	TRBJ2-7	NA	TGTGCCAGCTCCCCACAGGGAGCTGTAAGAAACGAGCAGTACTTC	CASSPQGAVRNEQYF
NA	TRBV2	TRBJ1-4	NA	TGTGCCAGCACCATTTCAGGAACTAATGAAAAACTGTTTTTT	CASTISGTNEKLFF
NA	TRBV5-1	TRBJ2-1	NA	TGCGCCAGCAGCTATCGAACCTTAGACCCTCTCTCGGATGAGCAGTTCTTC	CASSYRTLDPLSDEQFF
NA	TRBV12-5	TRBJ2-1	TRBD1	TGTGCTAGTGGTTTATTTGTCGGGACAGGGAGCGATGAGCAGTTCTTC	CASGLFVGTGSDEQFF
NA	TRBV6-5	TRBJ1-4	TRBD1	TGTGCCAGCCAGGGACAGCTGAATGAAAAACTGTTTTTT	CASQGQLNEKLFF
once	TRBV6-6	TRBJ1-6	NA	TGTGCCAGCAGCGAGGCGGGGGTGGTTTCACCCCTCCACTTT	CASSEAGVVSPLHF
NA	TRBV20-1	TRBJ1-4	TRBD1	TGCAGTGCCACATCTGGGACAGACAATGAAAAACTGTTTTTT	CSATSGTDNEKLFF
NA	TRBV29-1	TRBJ1-2	NA	TGCAGCGTGAATAGAAGGGAGGACTATGGTTACACCTTC	CSVNRREDYGYTF
NA	TRBV20-1	TRBJ1-5	NA	TGCAGTGCTCCGACAGGACCTAATCAGCCCCAGCATTTT	CSAPTGPNQPQHF
many	TRBV4-2	TRBJ2-5	TRBD1	TGCGCCAGCAGCCAGGACAGGGGAGGAGAGACCCAGTACTTC	CASSQDRGGETQYF
NA	TRBV25-1	TRBJ2-1	NA	NA	CASSTSTGGGETQFF
many	TRBV24-1	TRBJ2-5	TRBD1	TGTGCCACCAGTAGGGACAGGGATGCAGAGACCCAGTACTTC	CATSRDRDAETQYF
few	TRBV10-2	TRBJ2-1	TRBD1	TGCGCCAGCACGCGACAGGGAGTTCATGAGCAGTTCTTC	CASTRQGVHEQFF
few	TRBV28	TRBJ2-1	NA	TGTGCCAGCACGGGTCCGGGGAATGAGCAGTTCTTC	CASTGPGNEQFF
NA	TRBV5-8	TRBJ2-5	TRBD1	TGTGCCAGCAGGGCCCTCGGGACAGGGTATCGAGAGACCCAGTACTTC	CASRALGTGYRETQYF
NA	TRBV14	TRBJ1-1	NA	TGTGCCAGCAGCCACTCTATCGGGAAAATTATGAACACTGAAGCTTTCTTT	CASSHSIGKIMNTEAFF
NA	TRBV7-2	TRBJ2-1	TRBD2	TGTGCCAGCAGCGTGGGACTAGCGGGAGTTGAGCAGTTCTTC	CASSVGLAGVEQFF
NA	TRBV6-1	TRBJ2-1	TRBD1	TGTGCCAGCAGAAGAAGTAAAGGGGCAGGGGGATCCTACAATGAGCAGTTCTTC	CASRRSKGAGGSYNEQFF
NA	TRBV9	TRBJ2-7	TRBD2	TGTGCCAGCAGCGTACTAGCGGAATCCTACAATGAGCAGTACTTC	CASSVLAESYNEQYF
NA	TRBV28	TRBJ2-3	NA	TGTGCCAGCACCCTCCTGTCGAGCAGAGGCACAGATACGCAGTATTTT	CASTLLSSRGTDTQYF
few	TRBV7-3	TRBJ2-5	NA	TGTGCCAGCAGCTCCGTGCACTTAGAGACCCAGTACTTC	CASSSVHLETQYF
few	TRBV28	TRBJ2-7	NA	TGTGCCAGCAGTTTATATACCAAGGGAGGTTCCCTCGAGCAGTACTTC	CASSLYTKGGSLEQYF
NA	TRBV27	TRBJ1-5	NA	TGTGCCAGCAGTTTGTATGGGGTTTCTCAGCCCCAGCATTTT	CASSLYGVSQPQHF
NA	TRBV6-5	TRBJ2-7	TRBD1	TGTGCCAGCAGTTACTTGAGGGACAGCAGCTACGAGCAGTACTTC	CASSYLRDSSYEQYF
few	TRBV29-1	TRBJ1-2	TRBD1	TGCACTTTTTTGAGACAGGGGTATGGCTACACCTTC	CTFLRQGYGYTF
NA	TRBV11-2	TRBJ2-1	TRBD2	TGTGCCAGCAGCTTAGGACCAGCGGGGGGATTAGAGGGGCAGTTCTTC	CASSLGPAGGLEGQFF